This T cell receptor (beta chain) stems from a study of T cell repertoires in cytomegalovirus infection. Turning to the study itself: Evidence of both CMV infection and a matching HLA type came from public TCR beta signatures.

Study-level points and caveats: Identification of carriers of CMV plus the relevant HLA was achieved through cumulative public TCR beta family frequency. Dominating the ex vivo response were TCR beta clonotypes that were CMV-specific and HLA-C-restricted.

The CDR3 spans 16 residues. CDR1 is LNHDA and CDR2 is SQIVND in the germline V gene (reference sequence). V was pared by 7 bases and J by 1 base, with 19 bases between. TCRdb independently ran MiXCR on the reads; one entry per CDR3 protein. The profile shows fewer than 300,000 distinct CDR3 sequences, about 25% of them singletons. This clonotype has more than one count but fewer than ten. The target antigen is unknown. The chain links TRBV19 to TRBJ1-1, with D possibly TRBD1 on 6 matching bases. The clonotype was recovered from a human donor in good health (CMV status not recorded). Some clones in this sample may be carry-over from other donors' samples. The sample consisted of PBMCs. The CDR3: CASNPRGTTGNTEAFF. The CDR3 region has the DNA TGTGCCAGTAATCCCAGGGGAACAACGGGGAACACTGAAGCTTTCTTT.